The next 25 T cell receptor beta chains were all read from a single sample in a study (dated by TCRdb to the mid-2010s). Library method: 5' RACE. Sequencing took place on an Illumina MiSeq. TCRdb trimmed public reads at Q25 via fastp, called clones via MiXCR and kept in-frame beta chains. Each CDR3 protein gets just one entry, which takes the most common genes and DNA from the rows behind it. This sample has 25,000 to 40,000 distinct CDR3 sequences in its table, and 26% of those were observed once. 3.5% to 4.5% of the sample rests with the top ten. Sequencing input: naive CD4+ T cells sorted from a lymph node. The cell subset or site label on this specimen signifies: naive CD4+ T cells, CD4+CD45RA+CD25-. These receptors originate from a female donor with breast cancer.

This clonotype has ten or more counts. The V call is TRBV5-1, the J call TRBJ2-7; 10 nucleotides align to TRBD2. CDR1 is SGHRS, CDR2 YFSETQ, per germline. The CDR3 runs to 16 residues. The J segment lost 5 bases and the V segment lost 4 bases, leaving 12 bases of the junction unmatched. CDR3: CASSRQPGTSVHEQYF. Written as DNA, the CDR3 is TGCGCCAGCAGCCGGCAGCCAGGGACTAGCGTACACGAGCAGTACTTC.

The gene calls are TRBV27 and TRBJ2-5; no firm D call. Germline values: CDR1 MNHEY, CDR2 SMNVEV (reference sequence). The CDR3 loop spans 14 amino acids. The ends were cut back, 2 bases at V and 0 bases at J, with 7 bases in the middle. CDR3 sequence (DNA): TGTGCCAGCAGTTTAAGTTGGGACCAAGAGACCCAGTACTTC. Translated, it gives CASSLSWDQETQYF.

Many counts were recorded for this clonotype. The chain carries TRBV27 and TRBJ2-7, with unresolved D. Trimming left V 4 bases short and J 3 bases short, with 4 bases between. Germline loops: CDR1 MNHEY, CDR2 SMNVEV (reference sequence). The CDR3 loop spans 11 amino acids. The CDR3 DNA sequence: TGTGCCAGCAGTTCAAACTACGAGCAGTACTTC. This translates into CASSSNYEQYF.

There are a few counts of this clonotype. The V and J genes are TRBV28 and TRBJ1-6; no definite D call. V gave up 7 bases and J gave up 0 bases, with 7 bases separating them. Germline lookup yields CDR1 MDHEN and CDR2 SYDVKM. The CDR3 spans 14 residues. CDR3 in DNA: TGTGCCAGCAAGGCCAGCTCCTATAATTCACCCCTCCACTTT. Amino acids: CASKASSYNSPLHF.

This clonotype was observed at least ten times. The chain links TRBV5-1 to TRBJ1-1; 7 bases agree with TRBD1. The CDR3 runs to 13 residues. Trimming at V came to 8 bases and at J to 0 bases, leaving 4 bases not matched to a gene. The germline V gene encodes CDR1 SGHRS and CDR2 YFSETQ. The CDR3 protein is CASSTGMNTEAFF. Here the CDR3 DNA reads TGCGCCAGTTCGACAGGGATGAACACTGAAGCTTTCTTT.

Details on this clonotype: The junction differs from germline at one of its ends, possibly a read error. This chain uses TRBV4-1 with TRBJ2-3, with D unresolved. The CDR3 loop spans 14 amino acids. Germline lookup yields CDR1 MGHRA and CDR2 YSYEKL. The CDR3 loop is CTSSQDREADTQYF. The CDR3 nucleotides are TGCACCAGCAGCCAAGATCGAGAGGCAGATACGCAGTATTTT.

Worth noting for this clonotype: One base away lies a much larger clone, so this may be a sequencing read error. The rearrangement joins TRBV20-1 to TRBJ2-5, with TRBD2 matching over 7 bases. Germline lookup yields CDR1 DFQATT and CDR2 SNEGSKA (reference sequence). The CDR3 totals 14 residues. The CDR3 protein is CGAGPGLTQETQYF. CDR3 coding DNA: TGCGGTGCTGGTCCGGGACTAACTCAAGAGACCCAGTACTTC.

This clonotype was detected many times. The chain joins TRBV5-1 to TRBJ1-2; possible D gene TRBD1, 6 bases. Per germline, CDR1 SGHRS and CDR2 YFSETQ. The CDR3 spans 15 residues. The germline V and J ends were trimmed by 4 bases and 5 bases, with 18 bases remaining between them. The CDR3 protein is CASSPGDRRDYGYTF. The CDR3 bases are TGCGCCAGCAGCCCAGGGGACCGAAGGGATTATGGCTACACCTTC.

The CDR3 loop reads CASSPTGGADTQYF. The DNA for the CDR3 is TGTGCCAGCAGTCCAACAGGCGGGGCAGATACGCAGTATTTT. The chain joins TRBV12-3 or TRBV12-4 to TRBJ2-3; tentatively, D is TRBD2 (6 bases). This CDR3 is 14 amino acids long. V was clipped by 5 bases and J by 4 bases, with 13 bases between them.

This clonotype has only a few counts. The chain couples TRBV4-2 to TRBJ2-7; D gene unclear. Trimming cost V 4 bases and J 0 bases, with 7 bases left between them. CDR3 length: 13 amino acids. Germline V gene lookup returns CDR1 LGHNA and CDR2 YNFKEQ. The CDR3 region is CASSPLSSYEQYF. The CDR3 coding sequence is TGTGCCAGCAGCCCGTTGAGCTCCTACGAGCAGTACTTC.

This clonotype was picked up a small number of times. The V gene is TRBV4-3, the J gene TRBJ2-7; D possibly corresponds to TRBD1 (6 bases). The CDR3 has 14 amino acids. Germline V lookup: CDR1 LGHNA, CDR2 YSLEER. V lost 1 base and J 2 bases, leaving 9 bases between the germline ends. The CDR3 coding sequence is TGCGCCAGCAGCCAAGGTGGACAGCCCTACGAGCAGTACTTC. This sequence encodes CASSQGGQPYEQYF.

V is TRBV25-1 and J is TRBJ1-1, with unresolved D. CDR1 and CDR2 (germline): MGHDK, SYGVNS. Trimming removed 3 bases at V and 3 bases at J, with 5 bases between. The CDR3 is 12 amino acids. The DNA for the CDR3 is TGTGCCAGCAGTGATCAAGACACTGAAGCTTTCTTT. It encodes CASSDQDTEAFF.

This clonotype was observed a handful of times. The rearrangement uses TRBV5-1 and TRBJ2-1, with TRBD2 matching 11 bases. This CDR3 is built from 15 residues. Germline CDR1 reads SGHRS; CDR2 reads YFSETQ. The V gene end was trimmed by 4 bases and the J gene end by 8 bases; junction bases not matched to a gene: 8. The CDR3 reads CASSITSGSLYEQFF. CDR3 bases: TGCGCCAGCAGCATTACTAGCGGGAGTCTCTATGAGCAGTTCTTC.

This clonotype has just a few counts. This chain links TRBV20-1 with TRBJ2-7; 11 bases map to TRBD2. Germline CDR1 and CDR2: DFQATT and SNEGSKA (reference sequence). CDR3 length: 13 amino acids. Trimming removed 5 bases from V and 6 bases from J; junction bases left unmatched: 6. CDR3 region: CSAGTSGLTEQYF. The CDR3 nucleotides are TGCAGTGCTGGGACTAGCGGTCTTACCGAGCAGTACTTC.

This clonotype was seen more than once but under ten times. The gene calls are TRBV20-1 and TRBJ1-3; 7 nucleotides line up with TRBD1. The CDR3 is 14 residues long. V lost 6 bases to trimming and J lost 3 bases; unmatched junction nucleotides: 8. The V gene's germline CDR1 is DFQATT and CDR2 SNEGSKA (reference sequence). CDR3 sequence (DNA): TGCAGTGCAGGAGGGACAGCGGATGGAAACACCATATATTTT. It specifies CSAGGTADGNTIYF.

About this clonotype itself: It may be a read error: a sequence one base away is much more abundant. The chain links TRBV7-9 to TRBJ1-2; TRBD1 might be the D (6 bases). CDR1 and CDR2 (germline): SEHNR, FQNEAQ (reference sequence). The CDR3 loop spans 15 amino acids. The DNA for the CDR3 is TGTGCTACAGAGGCTCCCGGGGGGCATAACCATGGCTACACCTTC. Protein sequence: CATEAPGGHNHGYTF.

This clonotype was detected only a few times. The gene calls are TRBV20-1 and TRBJ1-1, with D perhaps matching TRBD1 (6 bases). The V end was cut by 6 bases, the J end by 0 bases, with 17 bases between. Germline values: CDR1 DFQATT, CDR2 SNEGSKA (reference sequence). The CDR3 is 15 amino acids. CDR3 residues: CSARTDYGMNTEAFF. Here the CDR3 DNA reads TGCAGTGCGCGGACAGACTACGGTATGAACACTGAAGCTTTCTTT.

The chain recombines TRBV4-1 with TRBJ2-7, with 8 positions matching TRBD2. The V gene end was trimmed by 3 bases and the J gene end by 4 bases; junction bases not matched to a gene: 5. CDR1 is MGHRA, CDR2 YSYEKL, per germline. The CDR3 length is 14 residues. CDR3 DNA: TGCGCCAGCAGCCAGACGACTAGCGAATACGAGCAGTACTTC. This sequence encodes CASSQTTSEYEQYF.

With regard to this clonotype: This may stem from a read error, because a much larger clone lies one nucleotide away. V gene TRBV7-3 combines with J gene TRBJ1-4; D gene unclear. CDR1 SGHTA and CDR2 FQGTGA come from the germline V gene. CDR3 size: 17 residues. The DNA for the CDR3 is TGTGCCGGCAGCTTAATACTACAGAGGGCGGCTAATGAAAAACTGTTTTTT. It is translated as CAGSLILQRAANEKLFF.

This clonotype came up a few times. The V and J genes are TRBV12-3 or TRBV12-4 and TRBJ2-6; 7 positions match TRBD2. The length of the CDR3 is 18 residues. The V segment lost 7 bases and the J segment 0 bases; nucleotides outside the gene matches: 12. The CDR3, as DNA: TGTGCCAGCACCGTCTGGCGTGGGAGGGCCTCTGGGGCCAACGTCCTGACTTTC. It encodes CASTVWRGRASGANVLTF.

The rearrangement links TRBV12-3 or TRBV12-4 to TRBJ2-3, with 10 bases fitting TRBD2. The CDR3 loop spans 14 amino acids. The V and J ends lost 5 bases and 4 bases, in that order; junction bases with no gene match: 3. The CDR3 sequence is CASSSGGAADTQYF. The CDR3 DNA follows: TGTGCCAGCAGTAGCGGGGGGGCCGCAGATACGCAGTATTTT.

The genes are TRBV5-1 and TRBJ2-2; TRBD2 is a possible D gene (6 bases). The CDR3 is made up of 14 amino acids. The germline V gene encodes CDR1 SGHRS and CDR2 YFSETQ. V gave up 4 bases and J gave up 2 bases, with 9 bases separating them. CDR3 region: CASSARENTGELFF. The CDR3 DNA reads TGCGCCAGCAGCGCGCGGGAAAACACCGGGGAGCTGTTTTTT. Combining the CDR3 with reference TRBV5-1 and TRBJ2-2 gives the whole variable domain KAGVTQTPRYLIKTRGQQVTLSCSPISGHRSVSWYQQTPGQGLQFLFEYFSETQRNKGNFPGRFSGRQFSNSRSEMNVSTLELGDSALYLCASSARENTGELFFGEGSRLTVL.

V usage is TRBV5-1 and J usage is TRBJ2-3; D may be TRBD2 (5 bases). This CDR3 has 16 amino acids. V was pared by 2 bases and J by 2 bases, with 15 bases between. In germline, CDR1 is SGHRS, CDR2 YFSETQ. The CDR3 DNA reads TGCGCCAGCAGCTTTATGTACCCCGGGGACACAGATACGCAGTATTTT. It codes for CASSFMYPGDTDTQYF.

V is TRBV10-3 and J is TRBJ2-3, with unresolved D. The CDR3 loop spans 16 amino acids. Germline CDR1 ENHRY, CDR2 SYGVKD. Trimming cost V 6 bases and J 2 bases, with 18 bases left between them. Here the CDR3 DNA reads TGTGCCATCAGGGAACCCGACACACCGCACACAGATACGCAGTATTTT. This gives the protein CAIREPDTPHTDTQYF.

To note about this clonotype: Relative to the germline gene, one junction end is altered; a read error may explain this. CDR3 region: CSVVQAKLLYTEAFF. The CDR3 coding sequence is TGCAGCGTTGTACAGGCCAAACTCCTGTACACTGAAGCTTTTTTT. The rearrangement links TRBV29-1 to TRBJ1-1; D is perhaps TRBD1 (5 bases). Germline CDR1 SQVTM, CDR2 ANQGSEA. This CDR3 contains 15 residues.